Each of the 18 T cell receptor beta chains below was sequenced from the same sample in a study of monozygotic twins with inflammatory bowel disease. From the 5' RACE reads, TCRdb lists one entry per CDR3 protein and no DNA. Here the sample table reports 170,000 or so distinct CDR3 sequences. Source material: blood. Receptors originate from a human donor with ulcerative colitis or Crohn's disease, or a healthy co-twin of an affected twin (not recorded which).

The chain joins TRBV5-4 to TRBJ2-2; TCRdb gives TRBD1 as the D gene, but with no DNA this cannot be confirmed. Germline V gene lookup returns CDR1 SGHNT and CDR2 YYREEE (reference sequence). The CDR3 loop spans 15 amino acids. The CDR3 is CASRARGMNTGELFF.

This sequence joins TRBV30 and TRBJ1-2; no DNA is available, so the TRBD1 call from TCRdb remains unchecked. The CDR3 runs 15 residues. Germline V lookup: CDR1 GTSNPN, CDR2 SVGIG (reference sequence). The CDR3 spells CAWSLSGQGAYGYTF. Full variable domain (missing parts from reference TRBV30 and TRBJ1-2): SQTIHQWPATLVQPVGSPLSLECTVEGTSNPNLYWYRQAAGRGLQLLFYSVGIGQISSEVPQNLSASRPQDRQFILSSKKLLLSDSGFYLCAWSLSGQGAYGYTFGSGTRLTVV.

The V call is TRBV7-9, the J call TRBJ1-1; without DNA, the TCRdb call of TRBD1 cannot be checked. Germline loops: CDR1 SEHNR, CDR2 FQNEAQ (reference sequence). The CDR3 loop spans 15 amino acids. The CDR3 reads CASSINRDRGTEAFF.

The chain carries TRBV11-2 and TRBJ2-1; the TCRdb call, TRBD1, lacks DNA for checking. The length of the CDR3 is 18 residues. Germline CDR1 is SGHAT and CDR2 is FQNNGV. Here the CDR3 reads CASSSWAGTGRSGDEQFF.

J is TRBJ2-1 and V is TRBV5-4; TCRdb names TRBD2, which stays unverified in the absence of DNA. The CDR3 runs to 16 residues. Germline CDR1 SGHNT, CDR2 YYREEE (reference sequence). CDR3 sequence reads: CASSFLGGEEYNEQFF. Filled out from reference TRBV5-4 and TRBJ2-1, the complete variable domain reads ETGVTQSPTHLIKTRGQQVTLRCSSQSGHNTVSWYQQALGQGPQFIFQYYREEENGRGNFPPRFSGLQFPNYSSELNVNALELDDSALYLCASSFLGGEEYNEQFFGPGTRLTVL.

V is TRBV7-2 and J is TRBJ2-3; no DNA is available, so the TRBD2 call from TCRdb remains unchecked. CDR3 size: 16 residues. Germline V lookup: CDR1 SGHTA, CDR2 FQGNSA. CDR3 loop: CASSLVGGGAGDTQYF.

The rearrangement uses TRBV5-1 and TRBJ1-1. The germline V gene encodes CDR1 SGHRS and CDR2 YFSETQ. The CDR3 contains 14 residues. CDR3 loop: CASSLSLGDTEAFF.

The chain employs TRBV18 and TRBJ1-5; TCRdb's assignment of TRBD1 cannot be checked, as there is no DNA. CDR1 KGHSH and CDR2 LQKENI come from the germline V gene. CDR3 length equals 15 residues. The CDR3 protein is CASSPKQVSNQPQHF.

CDR3 loop: CASSQDGRFSTEAFF. The rearrangement joins TRBV4-3 to TRBJ1-1; TCRdb's D call, TRBD1, is unchecked because there is no DNA. This CDR3 contains 15 residues. Germline loops: CDR1 LGHNA, CDR2 YSLEER.

The V gene is TRBV29-1, the J gene TRBJ1-2; the TRBD1 assignment by TCRdb is unverifiable without DNA. CDR1 and CDR2 (germline): SQVTM, ANQGSEA. CDR3 length: 13 amino acids. CDR3 sequence: CSAGTGTNYGYTF.

The chain employs TRBV14 and TRBJ1-2. Germline loops: CDR1 SGHDN, CDR2 FVKESK. The CDR3 runs 14 residues. The CDR3 region is CASSQDLANYGYTF.

The V and J genes are TRBV7-9 and TRBJ2-5; with no DNA, the TCRdb D assignment of TRBD1 cannot be verified. The CDR3 is 15 amino acids. The germline V gene has CDR1 SEHNR and CDR2 FQNEAQ (reference sequence). The CDR3 spells CASSWISRGRGNQYF.

The chain links TRBV5-1 to TRBJ1-1. Germline V gives CDR1 SGHRS, CDR2 YFSETQ. The CDR3 runs 13 residues. This chain's CDR3 is CASSVSGNTEAFF.

The chain combines TRBV7-3 with TRBJ1-1. The CDR3 extends over 14 amino acids. CDR1 is SGHTA, CDR2 FQGTGA, per germline. This chain's CDR3 is CASSLTRQNTEAFF.

The chain recombines TRBV28 with TRBJ2-3; TCRdb selects TRBD1, and the lack of DNA leaves this call unchecked. Germline CDR1 MDHEN, CDR2 SYDVKM. The CDR3 covers 16 residues. The CDR3 protein is CASSLWDRGTTDTQYF.

V and J are TRBV7-2 and TRBJ2-7; the D call of TRBD1 rests on TCRdb alone, since no DNA is present to check it. This CDR3 is built from 12 residues. CDR1 and CDR2 from the germline V gene are SGHTA and FQGNSA. This chain's CDR3 is CASSAWGVEQYF.

This chain links TRBV7-9 with TRBJ2-7; as DNA is missing, the TRBD1 call by TCRdb cannot be tested. CDR1 and CDR2 (germline): SEHNR, FQNEAQ (reference sequence). This CDR3 is 15 amino acids long. The CDR3 sequence is CASSGRGQVSYEQYF.

The V and J genes are TRBV13 and TRBJ2-5; the D gene TCRdb calls, TRBD1, cannot be checked with no DNA. This CDR3 spans 16 amino acids. Germline CDR1 reads PRHDT; CDR2 reads FYEKMQ (reference sequence). The CDR3 loop is CASSLGSGTRQETQYF.